This T cell receptor beta chain was profiled in a study of cytomegalovirus exposure and HLA in healthy donors. Researchers ran the PCR with 60 Vbeta and 13 Jbeta primers. The table came from immunoSEQ multiplex PCR; TCRdb's copy has only in-frame clones and leaves some out. Among roughly 180,000 clones listed, around three quarters were seen once. This CDR3 contains 18 residues. Germline values: CDR1 MNHNS, CDR2 SASEGT. V was trimmed by 3 bases and J by 5 bases, leaving 22 bases between them. The specimen was PBMCs. The TCR comes from a woman in her twenties or thirties in good health and CMV-seropositive. The V call is TRBV6-1, the J call TRBJ1-4; no clear D. As DNA, the CDR3 is TGTGCCAGCAGTGACTGTCCAAGTCTCCTAGTCGACAATGAAAAACTGTTTTTT. Its protein is CASSDCPSLLVDNEKLFF.